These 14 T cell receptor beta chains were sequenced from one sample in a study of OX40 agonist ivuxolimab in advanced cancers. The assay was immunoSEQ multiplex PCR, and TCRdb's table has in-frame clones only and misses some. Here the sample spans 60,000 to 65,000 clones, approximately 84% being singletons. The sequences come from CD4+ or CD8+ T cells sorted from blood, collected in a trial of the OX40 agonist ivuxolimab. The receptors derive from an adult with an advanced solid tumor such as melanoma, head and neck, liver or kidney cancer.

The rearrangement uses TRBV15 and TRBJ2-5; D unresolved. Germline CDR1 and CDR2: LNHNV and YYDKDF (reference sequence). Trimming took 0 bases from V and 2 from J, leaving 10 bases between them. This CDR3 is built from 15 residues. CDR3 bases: TGTGCCACCAGCAGAGATTGGGCTACACAAGAGACCCAGTACTTC. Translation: CATSRDWATQETQYF.

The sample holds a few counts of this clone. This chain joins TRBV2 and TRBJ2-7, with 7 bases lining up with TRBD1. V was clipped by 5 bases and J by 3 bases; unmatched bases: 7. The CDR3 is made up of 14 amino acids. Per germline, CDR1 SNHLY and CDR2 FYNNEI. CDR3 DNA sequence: TGTGCCAGCAGTACAGGGGCGCGCGTCTACGAGCAGTACTTC. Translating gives CASSTGARVYEQYF.

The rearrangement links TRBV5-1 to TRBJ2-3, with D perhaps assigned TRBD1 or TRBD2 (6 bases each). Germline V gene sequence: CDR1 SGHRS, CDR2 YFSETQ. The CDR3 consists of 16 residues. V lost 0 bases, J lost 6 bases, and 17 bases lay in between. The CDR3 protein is CASSLGLGGAADTQYF. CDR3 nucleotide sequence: TGCGCCAGCAGCTTGGGATTGGGGGGCGCGGCGGATACGCAGTATTTT.

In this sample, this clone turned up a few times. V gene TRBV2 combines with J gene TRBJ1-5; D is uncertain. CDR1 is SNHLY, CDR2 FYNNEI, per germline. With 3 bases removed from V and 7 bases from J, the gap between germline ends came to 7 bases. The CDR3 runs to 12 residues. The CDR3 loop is CASSDAGQPQHF. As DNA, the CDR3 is TGTGCCAGCAGTGATGCGGGGCAGCCCCAGCATTTT.

CDR3 residues: CSVVMGQPEQYF. The CDR3 DNA follows: TGCAGCGTTGTAATGGGCCAGCCCGAGCAGTACTTC. The chain combines TRBV29-1 with TRBJ2-7; no definite D call. There are 12 residues in the CDR3. V gave up 4 bases and J gave up 6 bases, with 13 bases separating them. Germline lookup yields CDR1 SQVTM and CDR2 ANQGSEA.

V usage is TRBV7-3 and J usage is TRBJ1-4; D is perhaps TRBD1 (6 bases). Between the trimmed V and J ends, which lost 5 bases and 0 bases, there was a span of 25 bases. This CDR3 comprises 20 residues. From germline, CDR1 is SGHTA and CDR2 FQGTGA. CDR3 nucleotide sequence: TGTGCCAGCAGCCCCCGACGGGGGCAGCCGAACAATGCAACTAATGAAAAACTGTTTTTT. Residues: CASSPRRGQPNNATNEKLFF.

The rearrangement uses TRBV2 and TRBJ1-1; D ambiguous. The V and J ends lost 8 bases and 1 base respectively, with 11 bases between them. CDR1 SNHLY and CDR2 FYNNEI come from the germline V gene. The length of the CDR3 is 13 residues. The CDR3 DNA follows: TGTGCCAGCCCGTACAGCTCGAACACTGAAGCTTTCTTT. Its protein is CASPYSSNTEAFF.

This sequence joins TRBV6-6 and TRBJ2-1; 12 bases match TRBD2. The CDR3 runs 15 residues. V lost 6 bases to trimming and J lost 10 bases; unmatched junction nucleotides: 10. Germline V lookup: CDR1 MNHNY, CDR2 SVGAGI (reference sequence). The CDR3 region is CASSQLAGGREEQFF. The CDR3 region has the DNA TGTGCCAGCAGCCAGCTAGCGGGAGGGCGGGAGGAGCAGTTCTTC.

Here the CDR3 reads CASRGAFLTVNQPQHF. DNA for the CDR3: TGTGCCAGTCGAGGGGCATTTCTAACTGTTAATCAGCCCCAGCATTTT. The chain carries TRBV19 and TRBJ1-5; TRBD1 might be the D (5 bases). V lost 8 bases, J lost 4 bases, and 21 bases lay in between. Per germline, CDR1 LNHDA and CDR2 SQIVND (reference sequence). CDR3 length equals 16 residues.

The CDR3: CASSFIDWAGELFF. For the CDR3, the DNA is TGTGCCAGCAGTTTTATCGATTGGGCCGGGGAGCTGTTTTTT. The genes are TRBV28 and TRBJ2-2; D ambiguous. This CDR3 is built from 14 residues. Trimming stripped 3 bases from V and 6 bases from J, with 11 bases between. Germline V gene sequence: CDR1 MDHEN, CDR2 SYDVKM.

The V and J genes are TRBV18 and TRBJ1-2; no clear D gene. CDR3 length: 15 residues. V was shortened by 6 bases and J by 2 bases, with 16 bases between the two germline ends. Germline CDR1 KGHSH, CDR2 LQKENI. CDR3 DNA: TGTGCCAGCTCGCCTGGATCCGAACAGAACTATGGCTACACCTTC. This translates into CASSPGSEQNYGYTF.

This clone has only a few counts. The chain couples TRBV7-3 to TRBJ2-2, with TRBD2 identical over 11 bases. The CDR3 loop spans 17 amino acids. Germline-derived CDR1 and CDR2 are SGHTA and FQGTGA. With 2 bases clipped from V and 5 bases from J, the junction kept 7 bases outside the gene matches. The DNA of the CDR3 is TGTGCCAGCAGCTTAGATGGTAGCGGGAGGGCAACCGGGGAGCTGTTTTTT. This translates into CASSLDGSGRATGELFF.

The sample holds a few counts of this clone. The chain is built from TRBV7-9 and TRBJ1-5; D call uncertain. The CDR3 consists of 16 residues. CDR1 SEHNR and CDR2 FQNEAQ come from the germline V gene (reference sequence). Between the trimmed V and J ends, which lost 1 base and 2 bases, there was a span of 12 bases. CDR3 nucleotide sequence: TGTGCCAGCAGCTTAGATGGCCGTCGGGGCAATCAGCCCCAGCATTTT. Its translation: CASSLDGRRGNQPQHF.

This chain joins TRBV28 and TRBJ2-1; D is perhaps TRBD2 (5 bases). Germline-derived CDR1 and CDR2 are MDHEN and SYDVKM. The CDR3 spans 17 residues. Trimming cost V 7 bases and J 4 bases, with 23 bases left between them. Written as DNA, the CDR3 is TGTGCCAGCACCCTGAACTCGGGAAGTCTTTTTTACAATGAGCAGTTCTTC. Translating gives CASTLNSGSLFYNEQFF.